This T cell receptor beta chain was sequenced in a study of neurological immune-mediated disorders. The CDR3 length is 12 residues. V was clipped by 8 bases and J by 5 bases, with 14 bases between them. Germline CDR1 SQVTM, CDR2 ANQGSEA. cDNA synthesis was performed by 5'RACE with 10-nucleotide random UMIs. One entry per CDR3 protein results from TCRdb running MiXCR on the 5' RACE reads. The table lists tens of thousands of distinct CDR3 sequences, 5.5% to 8% of them singletons, with more than 4.5% in the top ten. This clonotype was sampled from a woman aged 40 to 49 in good health. Sample: PBMCs. The chain employs TRBV29-1 and TRBJ2-3; the D gene is possibly TRBD2 (5 bases). The CDR3 sequence: CSFLTSGDTQYF. The CDR3 bases are TGCAGCTTCTTGACCAGCGGAGATACGCAGTATTTT.